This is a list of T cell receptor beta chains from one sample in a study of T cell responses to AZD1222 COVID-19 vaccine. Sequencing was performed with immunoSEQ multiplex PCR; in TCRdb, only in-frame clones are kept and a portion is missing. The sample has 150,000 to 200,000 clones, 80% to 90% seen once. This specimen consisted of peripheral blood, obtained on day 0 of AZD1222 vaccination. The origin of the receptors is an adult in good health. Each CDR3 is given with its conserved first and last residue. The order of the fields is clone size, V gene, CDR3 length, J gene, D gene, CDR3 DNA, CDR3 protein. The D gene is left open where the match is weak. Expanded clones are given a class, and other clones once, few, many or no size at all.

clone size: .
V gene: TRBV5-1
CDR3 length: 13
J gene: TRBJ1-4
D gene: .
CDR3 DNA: TGCGCCAGCAGCTTGGCGATGAATGAAAAACTGTTTTTT
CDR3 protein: CASSLAMNEKLFF

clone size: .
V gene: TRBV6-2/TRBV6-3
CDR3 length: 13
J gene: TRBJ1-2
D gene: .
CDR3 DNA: TGTGCCAGCAGTTCGACAGGCCCCTATGGCTACACCTTC
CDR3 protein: CASSSTGPYGYTF

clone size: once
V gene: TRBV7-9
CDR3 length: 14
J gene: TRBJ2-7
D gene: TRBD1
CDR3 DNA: TGTGCCAGCAGCCCAGACCGGACAGGCTACGAGCAGTACTTC
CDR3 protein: CASSPDRTGYEQYF

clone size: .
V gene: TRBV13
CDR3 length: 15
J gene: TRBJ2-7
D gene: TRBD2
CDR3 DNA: TGTGCCAGCAGCTTTAATCGGGAGGCCACCTACGAGCAGTACTTC
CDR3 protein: CASSFNREATYEQYF

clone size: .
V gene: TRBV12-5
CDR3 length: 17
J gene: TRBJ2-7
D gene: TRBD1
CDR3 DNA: TGTGCTAGTGGTTTGAGATTCTACCAGACAGGGGTCTACGAGCAGTACTTC
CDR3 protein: CASGLRFYQTGVYEQYF

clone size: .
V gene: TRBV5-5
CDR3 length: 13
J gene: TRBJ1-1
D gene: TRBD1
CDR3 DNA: TGTGCCAGCAGCCAACAGGGGGGAATTGAAGCTTTCTTT
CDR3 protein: CASSQQGGIEAFF

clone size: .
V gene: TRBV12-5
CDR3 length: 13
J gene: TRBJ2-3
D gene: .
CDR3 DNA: TGTGCTAGTGGCCCTACAGGGATAGATACGCAGTATTTT
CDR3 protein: CASGPTGIDTQYF

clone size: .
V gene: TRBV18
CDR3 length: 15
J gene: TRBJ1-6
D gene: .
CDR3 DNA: TGTGCCAGCTCACCACCAGGTTATAGGAATTCACCCCTCCACTTT
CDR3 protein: CASSPPGYRNSPLHF

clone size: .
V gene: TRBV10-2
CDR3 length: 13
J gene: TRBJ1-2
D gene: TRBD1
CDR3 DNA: TGCGCCACCGCGGACAGGGTGGACTATGGCTACACCTTC
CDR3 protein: CATADRVDYGYTF

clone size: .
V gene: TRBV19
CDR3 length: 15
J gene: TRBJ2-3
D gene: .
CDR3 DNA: TGTGCCAGTAGTATAGGCGCCGCAGGGACAGATACGCAGTATTTT
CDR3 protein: CASSIGAAGTDTQYF

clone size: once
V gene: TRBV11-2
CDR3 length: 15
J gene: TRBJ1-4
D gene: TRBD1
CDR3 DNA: TGTGCCAGCAGCACCGTCCCGGGACAGGGCGTCAAACTGTTTTTT
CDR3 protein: CASSTVPGQGVKLFF

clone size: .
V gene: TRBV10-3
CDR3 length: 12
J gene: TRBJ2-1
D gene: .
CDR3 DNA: TGTGCCATCAGTGGGATCGGCGATGAGCAGTTCTTC
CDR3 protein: CAISGIGDEQFF

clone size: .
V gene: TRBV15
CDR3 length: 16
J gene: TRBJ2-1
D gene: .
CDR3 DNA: TGTGCCACCAGCAGACCCGGTCGGAGCTCCTACAATGAGCAGTTCTTC
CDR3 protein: CATSRPGRSSYNEQFF

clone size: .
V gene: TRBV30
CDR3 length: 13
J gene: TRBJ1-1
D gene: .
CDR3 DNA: TGTGCCTGGAGTGTGGGGGCATGGACTGAAGCTTTCTTT
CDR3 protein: CAWSVGAWTEAFF

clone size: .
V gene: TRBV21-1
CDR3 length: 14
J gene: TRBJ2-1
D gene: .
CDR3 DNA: TGTGCCAGCAGCCCCCGTAACAGTTACAATGAGCAGTTCTTC
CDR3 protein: CASSPRNSYNEQFF

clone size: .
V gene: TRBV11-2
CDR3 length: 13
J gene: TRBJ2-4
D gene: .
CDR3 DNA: TGTGCCAGCAGCTTAGTTGAGAAAAACATTCAGTACTTC
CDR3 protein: CASSLVEKNIQYF

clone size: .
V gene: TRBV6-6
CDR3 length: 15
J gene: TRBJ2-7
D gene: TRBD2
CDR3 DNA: TGTGCCAGCAGTCCGGGACTAGCGGGAGTAGACGAGCAGTACTTC
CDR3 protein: CASSPGLAGVDEQYF

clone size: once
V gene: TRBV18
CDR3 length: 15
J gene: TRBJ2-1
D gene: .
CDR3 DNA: TGTGCCAGCTCACCGGACCAGCTTCTATACAATGAGCAGTTCTTC
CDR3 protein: CASSPDQLLYNEQFF

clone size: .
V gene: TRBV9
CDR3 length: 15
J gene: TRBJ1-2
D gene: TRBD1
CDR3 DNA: TGTGCCAGCAGCACCCCAGACAGGGGGTCCTATGGCTACACCTTC
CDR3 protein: CASSTPDRGSYGYTF

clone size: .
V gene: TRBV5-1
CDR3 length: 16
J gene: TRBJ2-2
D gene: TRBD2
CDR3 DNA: TGCGCCAGCAGCTCTGGACTAGCGGATTACACCGGGGAGCTGTTTTTT
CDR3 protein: CASSSGLADYTGELFF

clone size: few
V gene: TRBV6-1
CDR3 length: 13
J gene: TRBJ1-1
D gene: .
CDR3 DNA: TGTGCCAGCAGTGAAACACGGAGGAGGGCAGCTTTCTTT
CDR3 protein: CASSETRRRAAFF

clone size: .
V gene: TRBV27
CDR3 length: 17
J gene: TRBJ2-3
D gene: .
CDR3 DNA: TGTGCCAGCAGTTTAACAATGAGGGGCCTATCCGTCGATACGCAGTATTTT
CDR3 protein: CASSLTMRGLSVDTQYF

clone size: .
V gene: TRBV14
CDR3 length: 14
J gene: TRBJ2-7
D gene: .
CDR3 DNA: TGTGCCAGCAGCCATGGACTCGACGTCTACGAGCAGTACTTC
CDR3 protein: CASSHGLDVYEQYF

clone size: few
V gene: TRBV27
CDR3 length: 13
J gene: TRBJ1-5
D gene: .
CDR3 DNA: TGTGCCAGCAGTTCCAGGGACAATCAGCCCCAGCATTTT
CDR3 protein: CASSSRDNQPQHF

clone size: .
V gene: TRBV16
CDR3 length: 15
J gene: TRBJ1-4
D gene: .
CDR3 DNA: TGTGCCAGCAGCCAAATGAACGGCCTTAATGAAAAACTGTTTTTT
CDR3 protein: CASSQMNGLNEKLFF

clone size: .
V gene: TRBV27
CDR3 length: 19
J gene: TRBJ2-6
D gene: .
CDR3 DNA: TGTGCCAGCAGTCCCTACGATCACGGCCGTCGCTCTGGGGCCAACGTCCTGACTTTC
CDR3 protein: CASSPYDHGRRSGANVLTF

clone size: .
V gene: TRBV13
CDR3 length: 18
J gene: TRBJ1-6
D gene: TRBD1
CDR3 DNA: TGTGCCAGCAGCTTACGGGGACAGGGGGCCTCCTATAATTCACCCCTCCACTTT
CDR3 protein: CASSLRGQGASYNSPLHF

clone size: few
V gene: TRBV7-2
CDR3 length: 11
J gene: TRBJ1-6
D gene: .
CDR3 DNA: TGTGCCAGCAGCTCAAATTCACCCCTCCACTTT
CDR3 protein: CASSSNSPLHF

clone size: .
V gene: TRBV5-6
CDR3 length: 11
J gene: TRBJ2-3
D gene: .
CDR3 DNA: TGTGCCAGCAGCAGTGCAGATACGCAGTATTTT
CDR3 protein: CASSSADTQYF

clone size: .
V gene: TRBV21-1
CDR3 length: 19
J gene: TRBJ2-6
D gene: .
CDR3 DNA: TGTGCCAGCGAATTCGGGCGGCAGGGAGGCTCCACTGGGGCCAACGTCCTGACTTTC
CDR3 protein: CASEFGRQGGSTGANVLTF

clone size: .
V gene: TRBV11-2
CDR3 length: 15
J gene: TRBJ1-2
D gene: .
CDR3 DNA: TGTGCCAGCAGCTTAGATGTGTCTTCTAACTATGGCTACACCTTC
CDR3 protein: CASSLDVSSNYGYTF

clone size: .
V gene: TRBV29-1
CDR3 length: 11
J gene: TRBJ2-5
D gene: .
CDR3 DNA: TGCAGCGTTGGGGAGCAAGAGACCCAGTACTTC
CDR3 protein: CSVGEQETQYF

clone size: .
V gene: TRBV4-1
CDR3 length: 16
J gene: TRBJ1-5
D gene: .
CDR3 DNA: TGCGCCAGCAGCCAAGATGCCGGGTATGGTTATCAGCCCCAGCATTTT
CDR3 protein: CASSQDAGYGYQPQHF

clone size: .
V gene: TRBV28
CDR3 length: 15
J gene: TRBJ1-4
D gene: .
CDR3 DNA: TGTGCCAGCAGTTTCTATGTAAGCACTAATGAAAAACTGTTTTTT
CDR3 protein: CASSFYVSTNEKLFF

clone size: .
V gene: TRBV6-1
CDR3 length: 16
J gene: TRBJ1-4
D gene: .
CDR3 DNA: TGTGCCAGCAGTGAATACATGGCAGGGGCGGGTGAAAAACTGTTTTTT
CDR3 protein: CASSEYMAGAGEKLFF

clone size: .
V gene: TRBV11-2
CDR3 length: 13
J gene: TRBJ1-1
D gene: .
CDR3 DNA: TGTGCCAGCCGAACCGGGGGTCGCACTGAAGCTTTCTTT
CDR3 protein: CASRTGGRTEAFF

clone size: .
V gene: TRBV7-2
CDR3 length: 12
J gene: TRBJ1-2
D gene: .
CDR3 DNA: TGTGCCAGCAGCTTCACAAGGGCTGGCTACACCTTC
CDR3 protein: CASSFTRAGYTF

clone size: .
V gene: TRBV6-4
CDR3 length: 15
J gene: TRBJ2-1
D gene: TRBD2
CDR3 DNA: TGTGCCAGCAGTGACGGCGGGAGGGAAGGGGATGAGCAGTTCTTC
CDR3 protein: CASSDGGREGDEQFF

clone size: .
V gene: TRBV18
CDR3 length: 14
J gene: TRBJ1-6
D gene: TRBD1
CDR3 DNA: TGTGCCAGCTCCGCGGGGACAGTTAATTCACCCCTCCACTTT
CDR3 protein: CASSAGTVNSPLHF

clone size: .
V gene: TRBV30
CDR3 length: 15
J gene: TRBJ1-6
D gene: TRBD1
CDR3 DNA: TGTGCCTGGACTGCGGACAGGGGGCAGAATTCACCCCTCCACTTT
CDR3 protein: CAWTADRGQNSPLHF

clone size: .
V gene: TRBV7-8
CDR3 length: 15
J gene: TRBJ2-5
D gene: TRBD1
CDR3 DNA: TGTGCCAGCATCTTCTCCGGGACAGGGGTGGAGACCCAGTACTTC
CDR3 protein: CASIFSGTGVETQYF

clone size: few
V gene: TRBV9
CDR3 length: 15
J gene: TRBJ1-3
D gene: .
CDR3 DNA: TGTGCCAGCAGCGTTTACAGTGGAGATGGAAACACCATATATTTT
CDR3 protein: CASSVYSGDGNTIYF

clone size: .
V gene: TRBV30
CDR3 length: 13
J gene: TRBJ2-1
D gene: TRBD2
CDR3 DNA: TGTGCCTGGAGGCGGGAGGCCTACAATGAGCAGTTCTTC
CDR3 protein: CAWRREAYNEQFF

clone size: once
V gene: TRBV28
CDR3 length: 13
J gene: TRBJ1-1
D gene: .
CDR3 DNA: TGTGCCAGCAGTTTCCGAGGGAACACTGAAGCTTTCTTT
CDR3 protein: CASSFRGNTEAFF

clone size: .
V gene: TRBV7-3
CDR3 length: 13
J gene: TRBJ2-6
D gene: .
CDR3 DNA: TGTGCCAGCAGCCCTTATCGGGCCAACGTCCTGACTTTC
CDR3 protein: CASSPYRANVLTF

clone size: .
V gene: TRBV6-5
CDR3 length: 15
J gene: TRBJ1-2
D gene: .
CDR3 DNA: TGTGCCAGTATACGTTCCAGGGGCTACATGAGCGGCTACACCTTC
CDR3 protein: CASIRSRGYMSGYTF

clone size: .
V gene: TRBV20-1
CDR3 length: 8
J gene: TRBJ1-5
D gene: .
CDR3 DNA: TGCAGTGCAAAGCCCCAGCATTTT
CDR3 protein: CSAKPQHF

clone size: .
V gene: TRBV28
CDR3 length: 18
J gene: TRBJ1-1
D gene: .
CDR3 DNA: TGTGCCAGCAGTTTATTGGGCCGGGGCGGAACCCAAGGCGCTGAAGCTTTCTTT
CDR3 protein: CASSLLGRGGTQGAEAFF

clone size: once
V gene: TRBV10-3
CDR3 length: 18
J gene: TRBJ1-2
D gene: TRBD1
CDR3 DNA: TGTGCCATCAGTCGCGTCCCGGGACAGGGCGGGGATAACTATGGCTACACCTTC
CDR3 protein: CAISRVPGQGGDNYGYTF

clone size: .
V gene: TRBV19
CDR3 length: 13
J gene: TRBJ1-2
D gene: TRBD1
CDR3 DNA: TGTGCCAGTAGTATAGTGGGACAGAGTGGCTACACCTTC
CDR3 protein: CASSIVGQSGYTF

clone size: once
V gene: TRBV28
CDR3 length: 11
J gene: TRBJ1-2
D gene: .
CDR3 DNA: TGTGCCAGCAGGGAAAGCTATGGCTACACCTTC
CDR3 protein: CASRESYGYTF

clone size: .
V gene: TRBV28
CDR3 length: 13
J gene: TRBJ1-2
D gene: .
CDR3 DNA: TGTGCCAGCAGTCCGACCCCTTTCTATGGCTACACCTTC
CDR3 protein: CASSPTPFYGYTF

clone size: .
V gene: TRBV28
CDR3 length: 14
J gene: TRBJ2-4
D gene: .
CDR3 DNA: TGTGCCAGCAGCCGGCCTGAGGCCAAAAACATTCAGTACTTC
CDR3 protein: CASSRPEAKNIQYF

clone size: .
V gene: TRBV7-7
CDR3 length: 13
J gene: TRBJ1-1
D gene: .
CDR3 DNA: TGTGCTAGCAGCTTTCGGGCGAACACTGAAGCTTTCTTT
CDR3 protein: CASSFRANTEAFF

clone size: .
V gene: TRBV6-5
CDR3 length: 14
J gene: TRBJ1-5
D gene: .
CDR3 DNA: TGTGCCAGCAGTTCCCCTAATAGCAATCAGCCCCAGCATTTT
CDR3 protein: CASSSPNSNQPQHF